The clone carrying this TCR beta chain has ten or more counts. The target antigen is unknown. The CDR3 runs to 16 residues. Germline trimming cut 8 bases from V and 6 bases from J; bases unmatched to any gene: 11. Looked up from germline, CDR1 is SNHLY and CDR2 is FYNNEI. This sample was included in a study of T cells in Graves' hyperthyroidism and ophthalmopathy. Amplified regions were TCR beta CDR3 sequences from RNA transcripts. First-round RT-PCR of the TCR CDR3 relied on the HTBI primer set. TCRdb ran MiXCR on the multiplex PCR reads and lists one entry per CDR3 protein. Found here are about 640,000 distinct CDR3 sequences, less than 45% of them singletons; the top ten hold under 8.5%. Exclusion criteria comprised uncontrolled infection, other autoimmune disease, pregnancy or lactation. Findings and caveats of the study: Most expanded thyroid clonotypes above 0.001 also appeared in blood. Ophthalmopathy was identified by the model a median about 6.8 months ahead of onset. Ophthalmopathy could be told apart from stable hyperthyroidism with a 13 V-J model.

The source is an adult man with Graves' disease, either hyperthyroidism or ophthalmopathy (not recorded which). J is TRBJ1-6 and V is TRBV2; 9 bases line up with TRBD1. Sequenced input: peripheral blood or thyroid tissue (not recorded which). In nucleotides, the CDR3 is TGTGCCAGCGTAGGACAGGGGATGTTTAGTAATTCACCCCTCCACTTT. It is translated as CASVGQGMFSNSPLHF.